These 23 T cell receptor beta chains came from one sample sequenced in a study of blood T cell repertoires in COVID-19. Clones were sequenced by immunoSEQ multiplex PCR, and TCRdb holds only the in-frame ones, with some missing. The sample records 46,000 or so clones, 90% being singletons. The sequenced material came from peripheral blood. Source of these receptors: a man between 65 and 85 years old with active COVID-19.

This clone was recorded only once. The CDR3 loop reads CASSLGLWGQVNTEAFF. The DNA of the CDR3 is TGTGCCAGCAGCTTAGGACTTTGGGGACAGGTAAACACTGAAGCTTTCTTT. This chain connects TRBV11-2 to TRBJ1-1, with 8 bases fitting TRBD1. Germline lookup yields CDR1 SGHAT and CDR2 FQNNGV. The CDR3 is 17 residues long. V lost 1 base, J lost 2 bases, and 9 bases stayed unmatched. Combining the CDR3 with reference TRBV11-2 and TRBJ1-1 gives the whole variable domain EAGVAQSPRYKIIEKRQSVAFWCNPISGHATLYWYQQILGQGPKLLIQFQNNGVVDDSQLPKDRFSAERLKGVDSTLKIQPAKLEDSAVYLCASSLGLWGQVNTEAFFGQGTRLTVV.

This chain joins TRBV5-1 and TRBJ1-1; TRBD1 might be the D (5 bases). V shed 1 base and J shed 2 bases, with 12 bases lying between them. Germline loops: CDR1 SGHRS, CDR2 YFSETQ. This CDR3 spans 15 amino acids. CDR3 in DNA: TGCGCCAGCAGCTTGATCGTGGGGGGTAACACTGAAGCTTTCTTT. This gives the protein CASSLIVGGNTEAFF.

The chain is built from TRBV18 and TRBJ2-6, with 10 nucleotides matching TRBD1. The CDR3 is 16 amino acids. V lost 4 bases and J lost 8; bases outside the gene matches: 8. In germline, CDR1 is KGHSH, CDR2 LQKENI. The CDR3 sequence: CASSQDRGRKTNVLTF. The DNA of the CDR3 is TGTGCCAGCTCACAAGACAGGGGGCGCAAAACCAACGTCCTGACTTTC.

The chain couples TRBV28 to TRBJ2-1, with TRBD1 matching 10 bases. CDR1 is MDHEN and CDR2 is SYDVKM in the germline V gene. There are 15 residues in the CDR3. V lost 6 bases and J lost 8; bases outside the gene matches: 10. The CDR3, as DNA: TGTGCCAGCAGCCCCGGGACAGGGGCAGGGTATGAGCAGTTCTTC. Protein: CASSPGTGAGYEQFF.

Comment on this clone: One end of the junction does not line up with germline, which may come from a read error. V gene TRBV19 combines with J gene TRBJ1-1; D possibly corresponds to TRBD1 (6 bases). This CDR3 comprises 13 residues. Germline CDR1 LNHDA, CDR2 SQIVND (reference sequence). The CDR3 DNA is TGTGCCAGTAGTCGAGACAGGAACGCTGAAGCTTTCTTT. Protein: CASSRDRNAEAFF.

This chain uses TRBV15 with TRBJ2-3; 13 positions agree with TRBD2. Trimming cost V 1 base and J 1 base; bases outside gene matches: 8. Germline CDR1 reads LNHNV; CDR2 reads YYDKDF (reference sequence). CDR3 length: 19 residues. The CDR3 DNA sequence: TGTGCCACCAGCAGAGCTCGGCGGGGACTAGCGGGACGCACAGATACGCAGTATTTT. Amino acid sequence: CATSRARRGLAGRTDTQYF.

The chain couples TRBV5-8 to TRBJ1-6; perhaps TRBD1 as D (6 bases). The CDR3 is 15 amino acids. Germline V gene data show CDR1 as SGHTS and CDR2 as YDEGEE. Deletions cut 0 bases from V and 7 bases from J, with 11 bases between. The chain's CDR3 is CASSLAGHPNSPLHF. CDR3 nucleotide sequence: TGTGCCAGCAGCTTGGCGGGACATCCGAATTCACCCCTCCACTTT. Based on the CDR3 plus reference TRBV5-8 and TRBJ1-6, the full variable domain is EAGVTQSPTHLIKTRGQQATLRCSPISGHTSVYWYQQALGLGLQFLLWYDEGEERNRGNFPPRFSGRQFPNYSSELNVNALELEDSALYLCASSLAGHPNSPLHFGNGTRLTVT.

The rearrangement joins TRBV14 to TRBJ1-4, with D uncertain. Per the germline V gene, CDR1 is SGHDN and CDR2 is FVKESK. Trimming took off 3 bases at V and 8 bases at J, with 10 bases between the two ends. This CDR3 spans 13 amino acids. This CDR3 is CASSHRSEEKLFF. The CDR3 nucleotides read TGTGCCAGCAGCCACCGAAGCGAGGAAAAACTGTTTTTT.

This chain links TRBV6-2 or TRBV6-3 with TRBJ1-4; the D is unclear. Trimming pared 5 bases from V and 0 bases from J, leaving 10 bases between. The CDR3 runs to 15 residues. The V gene's germline CDR1 is MNHEY and CDR2 SVGEGT. The CDR3 DNA reads TGTGCCAGCAGTCCGACATTTGCAACTAATGAAAAACTGTTTTTT. Translated, it gives CASSPTFATNEKLFF.

The chain combines TRBV2 with TRBJ2-4; 9 bases are a match to TRBD1. The CDR3 runs to 16 residues. V shed 6 bases, J shed 1 base, and the junction held 7 bases outside the gene matches. Germline V lookup: CDR1 SNHLY, CDR2 FYNNEI. The CDR3 loop is CASSFLTGGAKNIQYF. As DNA, the CDR3 is TGTGCCAGCAGCTTCTTGACAGGGGGGGCCAAAAACATTCAGTACTTC.

The genes are TRBV4-2 and TRBJ1-1; no clear D gene. V shed 0 bases and J shed 3 bases, with 20 bases lying between them. The V gene's germline CDR1 is LGHNA and CDR2 YNFKEQ. The CDR3 has 18 amino acids. Written as DNA, the CDR3 is TGTGCCAGCAGCCAAGACCCGGTCAACGTGGGGAGGCACACTGAAGCTTTCTTT. Its translation: CASSQDPVNVGRHTEAFF.

This sequence joins TRBV7-8 and TRBJ2-1; D might be TRBD2 (6 bases). V was clipped by 1 base and J by 3 bases, with 16 bases between them. This CDR3 spans 17 amino acids. The germline gives CDR1 SGHVS, CDR2 FQNEAQ. CDR3 DNA sequence: TGTGCCAGCAGCTTAGGAGGTTTCCGGGACTTCTACAATGAGCAGTTCTTC. It is translated as CASSLGGFRDFYNEQFF.

This chain links TRBV4-2 with TRBJ2-3; 9 nucleotides line up with TRBD2. From germline, CDR1 is LGHNA and CDR2 YNFKEQ. V shed 1 base, J shed 5 bases, and the junction held 10 bases outside the gene matches. The CDR3 has 17 amino acids. The CDR3 DNA follows: TGTGCCAGCAGCCAAGCTCGCGGGGGGGCCATGGGAGATACGCAGTATTTT. It specifies CASSQARGGAMGDTQYF.

The V gene is TRBV7-2, the J gene TRBJ2-3, with 8 bases matching TRBD1. There are 13 residues in the CDR3. CDR1 SGHTA and CDR2 FQGNSA come from the germline V gene. The V segment lost 6 bases and the J segment 6 bases; nucleotides outside the gene matches: 5. The CDR3 loop is CASRQGAGDTQYF. Written as DNA, the CDR3 is TGTGCCAGCAGGCAGGGGGCGGGGGATACGCAGTATTTT.

The chain is built from TRBV7-2 and TRBJ2-4, with D perhaps matching TRBD2 (6 bases). The V end lost 0 bases, the J end lost 0 bases, and 15 bases lay between the germline ends. Germline V gene sequence: CDR1 SGHTA, CDR2 FQGNSA. The CDR3 has 18 amino acids. CDR3 protein: CASSLAIGTGVAKNIQYF. CDR3 nucleotide sequence: TGTGCCAGCAGCTTAGCGATTGGGACGGGGGTAGCCAAAAACATTCAGTACTTC.

The chain couples TRBV5-4 to TRBJ2-3, with 10 bases fitting TRBD2. J gave up 9 bases and V 4 bases, and 11 bases lay outside the gene matches. The CDR3 runs to 15 residues. Germline V lookup: CDR1 SGHNT, CDR2 YYREEE (reference sequence). The CDR3 protein is CASSPLAGAARTQYF. The CDR3 DNA reads as TGTGCCAGCAGCCCCCTAGCGGGGGCTGCGCGAACGCAGTATTTT.

J is TRBJ2-2 and V is TRBV19; D perhaps matches TRBD1 (5 bases). This CDR3 spans 14 amino acids. From germline, CDR1 is LNHDA and CDR2 SQIVND (reference sequence). The ends were cut back, 8 bases at V and 6 bases at J, with 16 bases in the middle. CDR3 nucleotides: TGTGCCAGTTCAGGCGGCAGGGCGGCCGGGGAGCTGTTTTTT. Protein product: CASSGGRAAGELFF.

V and J are TRBV28 and TRBJ2-2; 8 positions agree with TRBD2. There are 15 residues in the CDR3. Per the germline V gene, CDR1 is MDHEN and CDR2 is SYDVKM. The V gene end was trimmed by 6 bases and the J gene end by 4 bases; junction bases not matched to a gene: 7. The CDR3: CASSPQGLVTGELFF. Here the CDR3 DNA reads TGTGCCAGCAGCCCCCAGGGACTAGTCACCGGGGAGCTGTTTTTT.

The chain couples TRBV7-2 to TRBJ1-4; D not certain. Germline lookup yields CDR1 SGHTA and CDR2 FQGNSA. V gave up 6 bases and J gave up 8 bases, with 16 bases separating them. This CDR3 region has 14 residues. The CDR3 nucleotides read TGTGCCAGCAGTTTGGGGAGGGTAGTCGAAAAACTGTTTTTT. Protein product: CASSLGRVVEKLFF. Full variable domain (remainder filled in from reference TRBV7-2 and TRBJ1-4): GAGVSQSPSNKVTEKGKDVELRCDPISGHTALYWYRQSLGQGLEFLIYFQGNSAPDKSGLPSDRFSAERTGGSVSTLTIQRTQQEDSAVYLCASSLGRVVEKLFFGSGTQLSVL.

The chain carries TRBV5-1 and TRBJ2-3; weak D call: TRBD2 (6 bases). The CDR3 runs 16 residues. V lost 0 bases and J lost 1, with 12 bases in between. Germline-derived CDR1 and CDR2 are SGHRS and YFSETQ. CDR3 sequence reads: CASSLESGSGTDTQYF. The CDR3 DNA reads as TGCGCCAGCAGCTTGGAATCCGGGAGCGGCACAGATACGCAGTATTTT.

The rearrangement uses TRBV2 and TRBJ2-1, with 9 bases that match TRBD2. CDR3 length: 15 residues. The trim removed 6 bases at V and 5 bases at J, leaving 8 bases unmatched. CDR1 and CDR2 from the germline V gene are SNHLY and FYNNEI. The CDR3: CASRPPAGGHNEQFF. CDR3 in DNA: TGTGCCAGCAGGCCCCCCGCGGGGGGGCACAATGAGCAGTTCTTC. The complete variable domain, with remaining parts taken from reference TRBV2 and TRBJ2-1, reads EPEVTQTPSHQVTQMGQEVILRCVPISNHLYFYWYRQILGQKVEFLVSFYNNEISEKSEIFDDQFSVERPDGSNFTLKIRSTKLEDSAMYFCASRPPAGGHNEQFFGPGTRLTVL.

J is TRBJ1-2 and V is TRBV7-9; 8 bases map to TRBD1. The V gene's germline CDR1 is SEHNR and CDR2 FQNEAQ (reference sequence). Losses at the gene ends were 6 bases for V and 6 bases for J; bases not matched to a gene: 6. The CDR3 has 13 amino acids. The CDR3 nucleotides are TGTGCCAGCAGAACTACAGGGGGGAATGGCTACACCTTC. This gives the protein CASRTTGGNGYTF. The entire variable domain, with the rest obtained from reference TRBV7-9 and TRBJ1-2, is as follows: DTGVSQNPRHKITKRGQNVTFRCDPISEHNRLYWYRQTLGQGPEFLTYFQNEAQLEKSRLLSDRFSAERPKGSFSTLEIQRTEQGDSAMYLCASRTTGGNGYTFGSGTRLTVV.

V and J are TRBV7-2 and TRBJ1-2; the D gene is possibly TRBD1 (5 bases). CDR1 SGHTA and CDR2 FQGNSA come from the germline V gene. The V gene lost 3 bases and the J gene lost 8 bases, with 16 bases spanning the gap. The CDR3 loop spans 14 amino acids. The CDR3 region has the DNA TGTGCCAGCAGCTTGACAGTTTCGTCTTGGGGCTACACCTTC. Encoded protein: CASSLTVSSWGYTF.